This TCR beta chain was recovered during a study of T cell responses to AZD1222 COVID-19 vaccine. The protocol was immunoSEQ multiplex PCR, while the TCRdb copy is restricted to in-frame clones and leaves out a portion. In the table there are 140,000 or so clones, 80% to 90% of which are singletons. Regarding the study as a whole: Of spike-specific TCRs, nearly half reportedly target regions left unmutated in variants. There were repertoire samples only from the period after the peak T cell response. Females outnumbered males among donors, who were mostly white British; clonal diversity was possibly underestimated. Distributed over spike, vaccine-associated CD4 TCRs predominated at 160-218 and 743-854.

With respect to this clone: Its specificity is not known.

J was trimmed by 3 bases and V by 1 base; bases with no gene match: 15. This CDR3 has 19 amino acids. The V gene's germline CDR1 is MGHRA and CDR2 YSYEKL. This specimen consisted of peripheral blood, obtained on day 0 of AZD1222 vaccination. This receptor was obtained from an adult in good health. V and J are TRBV4-1 and TRBJ2-5; 9 nucleotides agree with TRBD1. The CDR3 sequence: CASSQGKTVGDRVKETQYF. As DNA, the CDR3 is TGCGCCAGCAGCCAAGGGAAGACCGTTGGGGACAGGGTGAAAGAGACCCAGTACTTC.